Each of the 25 T cell receptor beta chains below was sequenced from the same sample in a study of T-cell memory formation after mild COVID-19. One entry per CDR3 protein, called by TCRdb with MiXCR from the 5' RACE reads. The sample includes tens of thousands of distinct CDR3 sequences, about an eighth of them seen just once. Material for sequencing was PBMCs or a T cell subset sorted from them (not recorded which). These receptors all come from an adult woman who had mild COVID-19 (a few samples of this study predate the infection). Cell type and time point are not known.

This clonotype was seen only a few times. The chain combines TRBV29-1 with TRBJ1-6; no clear D. Germline V gene sequence: CDR1 SQVTM, CDR2 ANQGSEA. The CDR3 totals 13 residues. CDR3 nucleotides: TGCAGGCCTTGGAGGACGGGAAATTCACCCCTCCACTTT. It codes for CRPWRTGNSPLHF.

By frequency in the sample, this clonotype is medium-sized. This chain links TRBV7-9 with TRBJ2-3, with a weak D call TRBD1 (5 bases). Germline CDR1 is SEHNR and CDR2 is FQNEAQ (reference sequence). The CDR3 has 13 amino acids. The ends were cut back, 5 bases at V and 4 bases at J, with 10 bases in the middle. The CDR3 coding sequence is TGTGCCAGCAGCGCGCAGGGTTCAGATACGCAGTATTTT. This codes for CASSAQGSDTQYF.

This clonotype showed up just a few times. The gene calls are TRBV20-1 and TRBJ2-1, with 7 bases matching TRBD2. The CDR3 loop spans 15 amino acids. CDR1 DFQATT and CDR2 SNEGSKA come from the germline V gene (reference sequence). V trimming: 3 bases; J trimming: 1 base; junction bases outside the gene matches: 6. This chain's CDR3 is CSARGLADSYNEQFF. DNA of the CDR3: TGCAGTGCTAGGGGGCTAGCGGATTCCTACAATGAGCAGTTCTTC.

In its sample, this clonotype was seen a few times. This chain joins TRBV11-3 and TRBJ1-4; perhaps TRBD1 as D (6 bases). V lost 6 bases and J 5 bases, leaving 16 bases between the germline ends. The CDR3 covers 15 residues. CDR1 and CDR2 from the germline V gene are SGHNT and YENEEA. DNA of the CDR3: TGTGCCAGCAGTCAAACAGGGTTTGTCAATGAAAAACTGTTTTTT. Amino acid sequence: CASSQTGFVNEKLFF. The full variable domain, in which reference TRBV11-3 and TRBJ1-4 provide the parts outside the CDR3, is EAGVVQSPRYKIIEKKQPVAFWCNPISGHNTLYWYLQNLGQGPELLIRYENEEAVDDSQLPKDRFSAERLKGVDSTLKIQPAELGDSAVYLCASSQTGFVNEKLFFGSGTQLSVL.

In its sample, this clonotype was seen once. The gene calls are TRBV20-1 and TRBJ2-7, with 7 bases that match TRBD1. Per the germline V gene, CDR1 is DFQATT and CDR2 is SNEGSKA (reference sequence). The CDR3 spans 12 residues. Germline trimming cut 6 bases from V and 3 bases from J; bases unmatched to any gene: 5. The CDR3 DNA follows: TGCAGTGCCGGGACAGAGAGCTACGAGCAGTACTTC. Translation gives CSAGTESYEQYF.

This clonotype was found many times. The rearrangement joins TRBV10-3 to TRBJ2-7, with 10 bases identical to TRBD1. The CDR3 spans 14 residues. CDR1 is ENHRY, CDR2 SYGVKD, per germline. The ends lost 8 bases at V and 4 bases at J; junction bases unmatched: 8. The CDR3 spells CAIRPGDRGYEQYF. In DNA form, the CDR3 reads TGTGCCATCCGTCCGGGGGACAGGGGTTACGAGCAGTACTTC.

This chain's CDR3 is CATSREGDTEAFF. Here the CDR3 DNA reads TGTGCCACCAGCAGAGAGGGGGACACTGAAGCTTTCTTT. J is TRBJ1-1 and V is TRBV15; TRBD1 might be the D (5 bases). The CDR3 runs 13 residues. V gave up 0 bases and J gave up 3 bases, with 5 bases separating them. Looked up from germline, CDR1 is LNHNV and CDR2 is YYDKDF (reference sequence).

This chain joins TRBV5-1 and TRBJ1-1, with D uncertain. The V gene lost 0 bases and the J gene lost 2 bases, with 8 bases spanning the gap. CDR1 is SGHRS and CDR2 is YFSETQ in the germline V gene. CDR3 length: 14 amino acids. The CDR3 nucleotides are TGCGCCAGCAGCTTGGACCCGGCCAACACTGAAGCTTTCTTT. This gives the protein CASSLDPANTEAFF.

In this sample, this clonotype turned up a few times. V usage is TRBV29-1 and J usage is TRBJ1-2; D might be TRBD1 (6 bases). The V end was cut by 5 bases, the J end by 5 bases, with 18 bases between. The CDR3 sequence is 14 residues long. Germline CDR1 is SQVTM and CDR2 is ANQGSEA. This CDR3 is CSVFPPGQLYGYTF. CDR3 bases: TGCAGCGTTTTCCCCCCCGGACAGCTTTATGGCTACACCTTC.

The chain carries TRBV5-4 and TRBJ2-5; a possible D gene is TRBD2 (5 bases). The ends were cut back, 4 bases at V and 5 bases at J, with 15 bases in the middle. CDR3 length: 14 amino acids. Per the germline V gene, CDR1 is SGHNT and CDR2 is YYREEE (reference sequence). This CDR3 reads CASSERGLQETQYF. The CDR3 DNA is TGTGCCAGCAGCGAGAGAGGACTGCAGGAGACCCAGTACTTC.

The chain is built from TRBV9 and TRBJ1-1; TRBD1 agrees at 8 bases. With 0 bases clipped from V and 0 bases from J, the junction kept 4 bases outside the gene matches. Germline V gene lookup returns CDR1 SGDLS and CDR2 YYNGEE. This CDR3 is 16 amino acids long. The CDR3 region is CASSVGNRGMNTEAFF. The CDR3 DNA is TGTGCCAGCAGCGTAGGAAACAGGGGGATGAACACTGAAGCTTTCTTT.

In this sample, this clonotype turned up a few times. CDR3 in DNA: TGTGCCAGCAGTTTTGACAGGGGGCGGGAGACCCAGTACTTC. Translating gives CASSFDRGRETQYF. The V and J genes are TRBV27 and TRBJ2-5; 10 bases align to TRBD1. The V gene's germline CDR1 is MNHEY and CDR2 SMNVEV (reference sequence). CDR3 length equals 14 residues. J was trimmed by 5 bases and V by 3 bases; bases with no gene match: 3.

This clonotype was observed a handful of times. V gene TRBV7-9 combines with J gene TRBJ2-1; no reliable D call. Trimming cost V 1 base and J 7 bases, with 11 bases left between them. CDR1 and CDR2 from the germline V gene are SEHNR and FQNEAQ (reference sequence). The CDR3 is made up of 14 amino acids. The DNA for the CDR3 is TGTGCCAGCAGCTTAGTCACCAACTGGAATGAGCAGTTCTTC. Translated, it gives CASSLVTNWNEQFF.

V usage is TRBV7-9 and J usage is TRBJ2-1, with 8 nucleotides matching TRBD2. The CDR3 length is 16 residues. The V gene's germline CDR1 is SEHNR and CDR2 FQNEAQ (reference sequence). Trimming took 5 bases from V and 7 from J; bases not matched to a gene: 13. DNA for the CDR3: TGTGCCAGCAGCGCAACAACCGGGACTAGAGGTAATGAGCAGTTCTTC. It yields the protein CASSATTGTRGNEQFF.

The genes are TRBV2 and TRBJ2-1; 10 bases agree with TRBD2. J lost 3 bases, V lost 4 bases, and 6 bases had no gene match. Germline CDR1 is SNHLY and CDR2 is FYNNEI. The CDR3 is 16 amino acids. In nucleotides, the CDR3 is TGTGCCAGCAGTGCAGGGACTAGCGTTGTCTACAATGAGCAGTTCTTC. This codes for CASSAGTSVVYNEQFF.

The CDR3 reads CASSHLAGGAYNEQFF. Written as DNA, the CDR3 is TGTGCCAGCAGCCATTTAGCGGGGGGGGCGTACAATGAGCAGTTCTTC. The V call is TRBV3-1, the J call TRBJ2-1; 11 nucleotides line up with TRBD2. The CDR3 sequence is 16 residues long. V lost 3 bases and J lost 4; bases outside the gene matches: 5. Looked up from germline, CDR1 is LGHDT and CDR2 is YNNKEL (reference sequence).

Only a few counts were recorded for this clonotype. This chain joins TRBV5-4 and TRBJ2-7; TRBD2 aligns across 9 bases. This CDR3 has 15 residues. CDR1 SGHNT and CDR2 YYREEE come from the germline V gene (reference sequence). With V trimmed by 4 bases and J by 2 bases, 7 bases remained unmatched. The CDR3 region has the DNA TGTGCCAGCAGCCCGGTTAGCGGGAGTCCCTACGAGCAGTACTTC. Protein: CASSPVSGSPYEQYF. Variable domain in full (rest from reference TRBV5-4 and TRBJ2-7): ETGVTQSPTHLIKTRGQQVTLRCSSQSGHNTVSWYQQALGQGPQFIFQYYREEENGRGNFPPRFSGLQFPNYSSELNVNALELDDSALYLCASSPVSGSPYEQYFGPGTRLTVT.

There are a few counts of this clonotype. V usage is TRBV7-8 and J usage is TRBJ2-7; D gene unclear. Trimming shortened V by 1 base and J by 0 bases, and 10 bases separated the two germline ends. In germline, CDR1 is SGHVS, CDR2 FQNEAQ. CDR3 size: 15 residues. As DNA, the CDR3 is TGTGCCAGCAGCTTAGAGGCAGGTGACTCCTACGAGCAGTACTTC. Its translation is CASSLEAGDSYEQYF.

This clonotype appeared a few times. The V and J genes are TRBV29-1 and TRBJ2-7; TRBD1 might be the D (5 bases). The CDR3 totals 14 residues. Germline V CDR1 and CDR2: SQVTM, ANQGSEA. The germline V and J ends were trimmed by 0 bases and 2 bases, with 11 bases remaining between them. CDR3 DNA sequence: TGCAGCGTTGAAGATCCCCAGGGTCCCTACGAGCAGTACTTC. This translates into CSVEDPQGPYEQYF.

The chain is built from TRBV4-3 and TRBJ2-2; a weak D match, TRBD2 (7 bases). Deletions cut 0 bases from V and 4 bases from J, with 18 bases between. Germline V gene lookup returns CDR1 LGHNA and CDR2 YSLEER. This CDR3 region has 18 residues. CDR3 in DNA: TGCGCCAGCAGCCAAGATACTTCGGCGGGGGCAAGCACCGGGGAGCTGTTTTTT. This sequence encodes CASSQDTSAGASTGELFF.

The V gene is TRBV6-5, the J gene TRBJ2-2; either TRBD1 or TRBD2 may fit D (5 bases each). V gave up 10 bases and J gave up 4 bases, with 34 bases separating them. This CDR3 is built from 20 residues. In germline, CDR1 is MNHEY, CDR2 SVGAGI. The CDR3 protein is CATSLFGGGDGAPLTGELFF. The CDR3 nucleotides are TGTGCCACCTCCCTGTTTGGAGGCGGAGACGGGGCTCCCCTCACCGGGGAGCTGTTTTTT.

In this sample, this clonotype turned up many times. The V gene is TRBV28, the J gene TRBJ2-3; 7 nucleotides line up with TRBD2. After removal of 2 bases from V and 3 bases from J, the junction contained 2 bases not matched to a gene. CDR1 and CDR2 from the germline V gene are MDHEN and SYDVKM. The CDR3 has 14 residues. CDR3 in amino acids: CASSLHGRTDTQYF. The DNA of the CDR3 is TGTGCCAGCAGTTTACACGGGAGGACAGATACGCAGTATTTT.

V and J are TRBV9 and TRBJ2-7; D call uncertain. Trimming stripped 3 bases from V and 4 bases from J, with 17 bases between. Germline V gene lookup returns CDR1 SGDLS and CDR2 YYNGEE. The CDR3 has 15 residues. The CDR3 DNA reads TGTGCCAGCAGCGGTCAGGTTGGTGCAGCTTACGAGCAGTACTTC. Its protein is CASSGQVGAAYEQYF. Combining the CDR3 with reference TRBV9 and TRBJ2-7 gives the whole variable domain DSGVTQTPKHLITATGQRVTLRCSPRSGDLSVYWYQQSLDQGLQFLIQYYNGEERAKGNILERFSAQQFPDLHSELNLSSLELGDSALYFCASSGQVGAAYEQYFGPGTRLTVT.

This clonotype appeared a few times. The chain links TRBV24-1 to TRBJ2-1; D perhaps matches TRBD2 (7 bases). V gave up 6 bases and J gave up 10 bases, with 12 bases separating them. The CDR3 runs 12 residues. Germline V gives CDR1 KGHDR, CDR2 SFDVKD. CDR3 amino acids: CATSRGGGEQFF. CDR3 nucleotides: TGTGCCACCAGTAGGGGGGGCGGGGAGCAGTTCTTC.

This clonotype was seen a handful of times. This rearrangement joins TRBV12-3 or TRBV12-4 to TRBJ2-1; D possibly uses TRBD1 or TRBD2 (5 bases each). The germline V and J ends were trimmed by 1 base and 4 bases, with 8 bases remaining between them. The CDR3 extends over 14 amino acids. The CDR3, as DNA: TGTGCCAGCAGTTTAGAAGGGACGTACAATGAGCAGTTCTTC. Its protein is CASSLEGTYNEQFF.